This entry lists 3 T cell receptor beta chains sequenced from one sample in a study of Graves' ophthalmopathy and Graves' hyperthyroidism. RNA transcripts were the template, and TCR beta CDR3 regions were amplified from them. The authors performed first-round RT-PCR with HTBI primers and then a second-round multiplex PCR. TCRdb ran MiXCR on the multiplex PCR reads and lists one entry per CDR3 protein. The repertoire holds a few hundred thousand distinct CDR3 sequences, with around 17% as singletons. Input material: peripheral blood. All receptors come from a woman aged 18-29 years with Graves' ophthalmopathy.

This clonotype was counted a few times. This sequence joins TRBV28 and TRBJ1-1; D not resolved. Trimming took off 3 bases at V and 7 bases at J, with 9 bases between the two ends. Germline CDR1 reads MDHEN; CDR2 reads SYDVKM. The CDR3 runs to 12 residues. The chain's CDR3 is CASSFLGFEAFF. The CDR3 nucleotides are TGTGCCAGCAGTTTTCTGGGCTTTGAAGCTTTCTTT.

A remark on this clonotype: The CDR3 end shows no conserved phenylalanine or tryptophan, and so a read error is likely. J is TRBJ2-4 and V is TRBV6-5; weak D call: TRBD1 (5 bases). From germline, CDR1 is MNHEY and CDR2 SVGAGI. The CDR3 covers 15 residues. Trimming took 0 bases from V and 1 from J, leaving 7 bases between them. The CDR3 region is CASSYSSGAKNIQYL. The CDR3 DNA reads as TGTGCCAGCAGTTACTCGTCAGGGGCCAAAAACATTCAGTACCTC.

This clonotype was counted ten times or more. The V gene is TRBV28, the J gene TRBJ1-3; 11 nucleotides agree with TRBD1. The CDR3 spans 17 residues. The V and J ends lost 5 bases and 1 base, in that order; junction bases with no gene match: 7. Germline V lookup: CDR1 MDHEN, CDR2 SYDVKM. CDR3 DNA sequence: TGTGCCAGCAGTCCAGGACAGGGGGCCTCTTCTGGAAACACCATATATTTT. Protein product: CASSPGQGASSGNTIYF.